The next 14 T cell receptor beta chains were all read from a single sample in a study of breast tumors, draining lymph nodes, adjacent tissues. TCRdb re-called the multiplex PCR reads with MiXCR, one entry per CDR3 protein. The sample consists of tens of thousands of distinct CDR3 sequences, roughly 69% of them appearing once. The sequenced material came from breast tumor tissue. The receptors were gathered from a female donor with breast cancer. Some clones in this sample may be carry-over from other donors' samples.

The chain uses TRBV7-9 and TRBJ2-7; 11 bases line up with TRBD2. The germline V gene has CDR1 SEHNR and CDR2 FQNEAQ (reference sequence). CDR3 length: 16 residues. The J segment lost 5 bases and the V segment lost 5 bases, leaving 11 bases of the junction unmatched. CDR3 nucleotide sequence: TGTGCCAGCAGCGAGGGACTAGCGGAGAACCCCGACGAGCAGTACTTC. Encoded protein: CASSEGLAENPDEQYF.

The chain couples TRBV9 to TRBJ1-3, with D possibly matching TRBD1 (5 bases). Germline V gives CDR1 SGDLS, CDR2 YYNGEE. Trimming shortened V by 2 bases and J by 3 bases, and 12 bases separated the two germline ends. The CDR3 is 15 amino acids. This CDR3 reads CASSVNGAYGNTIYF. CDR3 DNA: TGTGCCAGCAGCGTGAACGGGGCTTATGGAAACACCATATATTTT. The full variable domain, completed using reference TRBV9 and TRBJ1-3, is DSGVTQTPKHLITATGQRVTLRCSPRSGDLSVYWYQQSLDQGLQFLIQYYNGEERAKGNILERFSAQQFPDLHSELNLSSLELGDSALYFCASSVNGAYGNTIYFGEGSWLTVV.

The chain is built from TRBV19 and TRBJ2-5; TRBD1 is a possible D gene (6 bases). Per the germline V gene, CDR1 is LNHDA and CDR2 is SQIVND (reference sequence). The CDR3 runs to 14 residues. With 7 bases removed from V and 1 base from J, the gap between germline ends came to 13 bases. CDR3: CASNLQGGQETQYF. CDR3 sequence (DNA): TGTGCCAGTAACCTACAGGGTGGCCAAGAGACCCAGTACTTC.

Within the sample, this clonotype is medium-sized (0.01 to 0.1%). This chain joins TRBV7-2 and TRBJ1-5; unclear D gene. Germline V gene sequence: CDR1 SGHTA, CDR2 FQGNSA. V lost 3 bases to trimming and J lost 0 bases, with 9 bases between them. This CDR3 is 15 amino acids long. CDR3 region: CASSLLVYSNQPQHF. The CDR3, as DNA: TGTGCCAGCAGCTTGTTGGTCTATAGCAATCAGCCCCAGCATTTT.

This chain connects TRBV7-6 to TRBJ2-5; D not resolved. This CDR3 has 13 amino acids. From germline, CDR1 is SGHVS and CDR2 FNYEAQ. Trimming took 8 bases from V and 2 from J, leaving 12 bases between them. Here the CDR3 reads CASGMGRQETQYF. CDR3 nucleotide sequence: TGTGCCAGCGGTATGGGCAGACAAGAGACCCAGTACTTC.

The gene calls are TRBV3-1 and TRBJ1-6; 8 bases line up with TRBD1. Trimming cost V 3 bases and J 8 bases; bases outside gene matches: 12. Germline lookup yields CDR1 LGHDT and CDR2 YNNKEL (reference sequence). The CDR3 consists of 17 residues. CDR3 DNA: TGTGCCAGCAGCCATGATCCGGGCCAGGGGGCATATTCACCCCTCCACTTT. Translated: CASSHDPGQGAYSPLHF.

DNA of the CDR3: TGTGCCAGCAGCTTTGGGACCCGGACTAGCGGGGATACGCAGTATTTT. This sequence encodes CASSFGTRTSGDTQYF. The chain recombines TRBV7-9 with TRBJ2-3, with 11 bases identical to TRBD2. CDR1 SEHNR and CDR2 FQNEAQ come from the germline V gene (reference sequence). With 3 bases clipped from V and 6 bases from J, the junction kept 8 bases outside the gene matches. The CDR3 has 16 amino acids.

In regard to this clonotype: A read error may be the cause here, since a much bigger clone is one base away. The chain combines TRBV28 with TRBJ2-4; D may match TRBD1 or TRBD2 (6 bases each). The germline CDR1 and CDR2 sequences are MDHEN and SYDVKM. This CDR3 has 15 residues. CDR3 nucleotides: TGTGCCAGCAAACCGGGGGCGGGAACCAAAAGCATTCAGTACTTC. Translating gives CASKPGAGTKSIQYF.

In its sample, this clonotype was seen many times. The V and J genes are TRBV7-6 and TRBJ1-2; 11 bases match TRBD1. J lost 8 bases, V lost 4 bases, and 3 bases had no gene match. This CDR3 has 13 amino acids. The germline V gene has CDR1 SGHVS and CDR2 FNYEAQ. The CDR3 nucleotides read TGTGCCAGCAGCTCGGACAGGGGGCTCGGCTACACCTTC. Encoded protein: CASSSDRGLGYTF.

The gene calls are TRBV7-3 and TRBJ2-7; 9 bases match TRBD2. Germline-derived CDR1 and CDR2 are SGHTA and FQGTGA. J lost 5 bases, V lost 0 bases, and 2 bases had no gene match. The CDR3 is 14 amino acids. The CDR3 bases are TGTGCCAGCAGCTTAACCGTAGCGGGGGACGAGCAGTACTTC. It yields the protein CASSLTVAGDEQYF. Full variable domain (missing parts from reference TRBV7-3 and TRBJ2-7): GAGVSQTPSNKVTEKGKYVELRCDPISGHTALYWYRQSLGQGPEFLIYFQGTGAADDSGLPNDRFFAVRPEGSVSTLKIQRTERGDSAVYLCASSLTVAGDEQYFGPGTRLTVT.

This clonotype was picked up many times. The chain employs TRBV19 and TRBJ1-5, with 9 nucleotides matching TRBD1. Trimming took 6 bases from V and 6 from J; bases not matched to a gene: 9. The length of the CDR3 is 15 residues. CDR1 is LNHDA, CDR2 SQIVND, per germline (reference sequence). The CDR3 loop reads CASRDAGTGTQPQHF. In DNA form, the CDR3 reads TGTGCCAGTAGAGACGCCGGGACAGGGACTCAGCCCCAGCATTTT. The entire variable domain, with the rest obtained from reference TRBV19 and TRBJ1-5, is as follows: DGGITQSPKYLFRKEGQNVTLSCEQNLNHDAMYWYRQDPGQGLRLIYYSQIVNDFQKGDIAEGYSVSREKKESFPLTVTSAQKNPTAFYLCASRDAGTGTQPQHFGDGTRLSIL.

The chain combines TRBV20-1 with TRBJ2-2, with D hard to call. Germline V gives CDR1 DFQATT, CDR2 SNEGSKA (reference sequence). V was pared by 0 bases and J by 0 bases, with 8 bases between. The CDR3 is 15 residues long. CDR3 coding DNA: TGCAGTGCTAGAGATCCGGGTTCGAACACCGGGGAGCTGTTTTTT. Its translation: CSARDPGSNTGELFF.

CDR3 protein: CSAIRQTGGNQPQHF. The CDR3 DNA follows: TGCAGTGCTATCAGACAGACGGGAGGCAATCAGCCCCAGCATTTT. The rearrangement links TRBV20-1 to TRBJ1-5; maybe TRBD1 (5 bases). CDR3 length: 15 residues. CDR1 DFQATT and CDR2 SNEGSKA come from the germline V gene (reference sequence). Trimming stripped 4 bases from V and 2 bases from J, with 15 bases between.

The chain recombines TRBV15 with TRBJ1-5; 7 bases match TRBD1. The junction had 11 bases not matched to a gene; V was cut back by 3 bases and J by 6 bases. The CDR3 covers 16 residues. Germline CDR1 is LNHNV and CDR2 is YYDKDF (reference sequence). CDR3 sequence: CATSSRGRGGSQPQHF. As DNA, the CDR3 is TGTGCCACCAGCAGCAGGGGCAGGGGGGGCAGTCAGCCCCAGCATTTT.